This section outlines one T cell receptor beta chain sequence together with its context. Its antigen target is currently unknown. No base quality information exists; no much larger clone differs at one position. The data derive from a study of cytomegalovirus exposure and HLA in healthy donors (dated by TCRdb to the late 2010s). As for the study more broadly: According to a later analysis, the roughly 130 validation repertoires were produced on the same platform as the 600 to 850 repertoires of the first cohort. The aim of the study was to test whether cataloging public T cell receptors could identify signatures of past pathogen exposure. The study combined high-throughput TCR immunosequencing, statistical association of individual TCRs with disease status, and machine learning to predict cytomegalovirus infection status. Along with the approximately 650-subject first cohort, a separate validation cohort of 120 different subjects was used.

The cysteine opens and the phenylalanine closes a CDR3 of 13 amino acids. The retained sequence is limited to the CDR3, 39 bases, with the frame set at the first base. V has 6 bases trimmed and J has 9 bases trimmed; junction bases matching no gene number 8. CDR1 MNHEY and CDR2 SMNVEV are derived from the germline V gene (reference sequence). The paper as a whole reports these results and caveats: All 120 or so repertoires were used to score co-occurrence in the validation cohort in a later analysis, because that analysis had no HLA typing for the cohort. In both the original and validation cohorts, the classifier was reported to diagnose cytomegalovirus status with high specificity and sensitivity. In vitro tests confirmed that a few of the cytomegalovirus-associated TCR beta chains recognize cytomegalovirus antigens. A later analysis found that TCRs clustered in the first cohort also tended to co-occur in the 110 or so validation repertoires, with roughly 95% of cluster scores above 0. The authors suggested that the approach could potentially be generalized to other disease states and immunological phenotypes. While some public TCRs were present in many individuals, most TCR sequences turned up only very rarely across donors. In the study, some 180 TCR beta chains were listed as associated with cytomegalovirus.

Donors formed part of the validation cohort, which comprised 120 subjects and was distinct from the first cohort of under 850 subjects. Libraries were prepared through the immunoSEQ multiplex PCR assay. The original methods were these. A statistical classification framework was built to diagnose cytomegalovirus status from the catalog of TCR beta chain sequences. The source is immuneACCESS, and TCRdb retained only in-frame sequences with V and J called. Part of the clones is not carried over; for the studies checked, unresolved V genes explain less than half of this, and the remainder is unexplained. From that table come the V and J calls and clone size; the DNA was used to work out D and trimming. Here the sample has about 110,000 clones; roughly 88% occur a single time. The top ten clonotypes cover 3% of the sample.

The sequence joins TRBV27 to TRBJ1-2; the central 9 bases match TRBD1. What was sequenced was PBMCs. The receptor comes from a woman under 30 in good health and CMV-seronegative. The nucleotides are TGTGCCAGCAGAACGGACAGGGGTAGGAGCTACACCTTC. This sequence encodes CASRTDRGRSYTF.